These 3 T cell receptor beta chains were sequenced from one sample in a study of T cells after yellow fever vaccination. From the 5' RACE reads, TCRdb called clonotypes with MiXCR, one entry per CDR3 protein. The sample contains approximately 120,000 distinct CDR3 sequences, approximately 14% of which appear only once. The input for sequencing was CD8+ T cells sorted from PBMCs, taken 5 days after the yellow fever booster vaccination. These TCRs come from a man aged 18 to 29 who received the YFV17D yellow fever vaccine.

This rearrangement joins TRBV9 to TRBJ2-1; D is possibly TRBD2 (6 bases). V lost 0 bases, J lost 10 bases, and 11 bases lay in between. The CDR3 consists of 13 residues. CDR1 and CDR2 from the germline V gene are SGDLS and YYNGEE. CDR3 in amino acids: CASSVVGGREQFF. The CDR3 region has the DNA TGTGCCAGCAGCGTAGTCGGGGGTCGGGAGCAGTTCTTC.

The chain links TRBV20-1 to TRBJ2-7, with D uncertain. Germline V gene sequence: CDR1 DFQATT, CDR2 SNEGSKA (reference sequence). V was cut by 0 bases and J by 3 bases, with 6 bases left in between. This CDR3 spans 12 amino acids. The CDR3 loop reads CSAREWGYEQYF. DNA of the CDR3: TGCAGTGCTAGAGAGTGGGGCTACGAGCAGTACTTC.

The gene calls are TRBV7-9 and TRBJ1-2, with no clear D. The CDR3 loop spans 13 amino acids. CDR1 is SEHNR, CDR2 FQNEAQ, per germline (reference sequence). The V gene lost 2 bases and the J gene lost 7 bases, with 11 bases spanning the gap. The CDR3 DNA reads TGTGCCAGCAGCTTATCCGGAAACGGTGGCTACACCTTC. It codes for CASSLSGNGGYTF.